Listed below are T cell receptor beta chains from one sample, sequenced in a study of shared clonotypes between healthy human individuals. TCRdb's table, derived via immunoSEQ multiplex PCR, lists solely in-frame clones and lacks some. Of roughly 2.2 million clones listed, 93% are singletons. Sequencing was carried out using naive CD4+ T cells from PBMCs. The receptors were gathered from a man aged 18-30 years in good health. Some clones in this sample may be carry-over from other donors' samples. Both conserved end residues are part of each CDR3. Fields, in order: J gene, V gene, CDR3 length, D gene, clone size, CDR3 protein, CDR3 DNA. The D gene is left open where the match is weak. Part of the rows lack a size; the others show once, few, many or a class for expanded clones.

TRBJ2-1	TRBV7-9	14	.	once	CASSLRDSYNEQFF	TGTGCCAGCAGCTTAAGGGACTCCTACAATGAGCAGTTCTTC
TRBJ2-7	TRBV20-1	11	.	.	CSAFGRNEQYF	TGCAGTGCTTTCGGGAGAAACGAGCAGTACTTC
TRBJ2-3	TRBV5-1	15	.	.	CASTGTLTSTDTQYF	TGCGCCAGCACCGGGACTCTTACTTCCACAGATACGCAGTATTTT
TRBJ2-5	TRBV4-1	15	TRBD1	.	CASSPHRGNAETQYF	TGCGCCAGCAGCCCCCACAGGGGGAACGCTGAGACCCAGTACTTC
TRBJ1-2	TRBV5-1	14	TRBD1	.	CASSFVGQDYGYTF	TGCGCCAGCAGCTTCGTGGGACAGGACTATGGCTACACCTTC
TRBJ2-5	TRBV9	15	TRBD2	.	CASSESPGLAGTQYF	TGTGCCAGCAGCGAGAGCCCGGGACTAGCGGGAACCCAGTACTTC
TRBJ2-7	TRBV9	14	TRBD1	.	CASSHGQGNYEQYF	TGTGCCAGCAGTCATGGACAGGGGAATTACGAGCAGTACTTC
TRBJ1-1	TRBV9	20	.	.	CASSPGALGGTHRPNTEAFF	TGTGCCAGCAGCCCAGGAGCCCTGGGAGGGACGCATCGACCGAACACTGAAGCTTTCTTT
TRBJ1-4	TRBV5-1	15	.	.	CASSSSGTSNEKLFF	TGCGCCAGCAGCTCATCCGGGACGTCTAATGAAAAACTGTTTTTT
TRBJ2-3	TRBV2	12	TRBD2	.	CASSEIGLAGYF	TGTGCCAGCAGTGAAATTGGACTAGCGGGGTATTTT
TRBJ2-1	TRBV5-1	14	.	.	CASSQRRTYNEQFF	TGCGCCAGCAGCCAGCGGAGGACCTACAATGAGCAGTTCTTC
TRBJ2-1	TRBV9	13	.	.	CASSVVSGLEQFF	TGTGCCAGCAGCGTAGTTAGCGGTCTTGAGCAGTTCTTC